The rows below give T cell receptor beta chains drawn from one sample of a study of blood T cell repertoires in COVID-19. The repertoire was sequenced with immunoSEQ multiplex PCR; TCRdb's copy has only in-frame clones and lacks some. In the table there are about 190,000 clones, just under 85% of which are singletons. The sample comprised peripheral blood. These receptors were taken from an older woman with active or convalescent COVID-19. CDR3s include the opening cysteine and the closing phenylalanine or tryptophan. A D gene is named only where the DNA matches it firmly. Some rows mark clone size as missing; the rest say once, few, many or name a class of expanded clone.

J gene	V gene	D gene	clone size	CDR3 DNA	CDR3 protein
TRBJ2-5	TRBV30	NA	NA	TGTGCCTGGAGTGTTAGACTACAAGAGACCCAGTACTTC	CAWSVRLQETQYF
TRBJ2-1	TRBV2	NA	NA	TGTGCCAGCACGCCAGGGGACAATGAGCAGTTCTTC	CASTPGDNEQFF
TRBJ1-4	TRBV9	NA	NA	TGTGCCAGCAGCGTAGAGGGGAGGGGACACCACGAAAAACTGTTTTTT	CASSVEGRGHHEKLFF
TRBJ1-4	TRBV7-2	NA	NA	TGTGCCAGCAGCTTATCTGGCAGGTGGGATGAAAAACTGTTTTTT	CASSLSGRWDEKLFF
TRBJ1-2	TRBV18	TRBD1	NA	TGTGCCAGCTCAGCCGGGACAGGGCCCCACACCTTC	CASSAGTGPHTF
TRBJ2-2	TRBV6-4	NA	NA	TGTGCCAGCCCGTACAGGGTACCATCGAACACCGGGGAGCTGTTTTTT	CASPYRVPSNTGELFF
TRBJ2-7	TRBV28	TRBD1	few	TGTGCCAGCAGGTACACCGGGACAGCCTACGAGCAGTACTTC	CASRYTGTAYEQYF
TRBJ2-5	TRBV19	NA	NA	TGTGCCAGCCCAATTCCCGGACTATTTCTAGAGACCCAGTACTTC	CASPIPGLFLETQYF
TRBJ2-7	TRBV10-2	TRBD2	NA	TGCGCCAGCACTGGCGGGGCTAGCGGCTCCTACGAGCAGTACTTC	CASTGGASGSYEQYF
TRBJ1-5	TRBV7-8	NA	NA	TGTGCCAGCAGCTTAGTGGGCTTGGGCAATCAGCCCCAGCATTTT	CASSLVGLGNQPQHF
TRBJ1-1	TRBV29-1	TRBD1	NA	TGCAGCGTTGAACAGGGGGATGGCACTGAAGCTTTCTTT	CSVEQGDGTEAFF
TRBJ2-7	TRBV4-2	TRBD2	NA	TGTGCCAGCAGCCCTATGGTGGGGACTAGCGGGAGGGCCCGCCACGAGCAGTACTTC	CASSPMVGTSGRARHEQYF
TRBJ2-3	TRBV11-2	NA	NA	TGTGCCAGCAGCTTAGAACAGCCCACAGATACGCAGTATTTT	CASSLEQPTDTQYF
TRBJ1-6	TRBV15	NA	once	TGTGCCACCAGCCCCACCGCGGGGGGCGCGGGTAATTCACCCCTCCACTTT	CATSPTAGGAGNSPLHF
TRBJ2-5	TRBV5-6	TRBD2	NA	TGTGCCAGCAGCCACGGGACTAGCGGGGACTACCAAGAGACCCAGTACTTC	CASSHGTSGDYQETQYF
TRBJ1-5	TRBV24-1	TRBD1	NA	TGTGCCACCAGTGAAGCCGGACAGGGTAGTCAGCCCCAGCATTTT	CATSEAGQGSQPQHF
TRBJ2-1	TRBV7-3	NA	NA	TGTGCCAGCAGCCGAGGGTATGAGCAGTTCTTC	CASSRGYEQFF
TRBJ2-5	TRBV7-9	TRBD2	NA	TGTGCCAGCAGCGCCGGGACTAGCTGGTATGAGACCCAGTACTTC	CASSAGTSWYETQYF
TRBJ1-1	TRBV23-1	TRBD1	NA	TGCGCCAGCAGTAGGACAGGGGGTGGCACTGAAGCTTTCTTT	CASSRTGGGTEAFF
TRBJ2-3	TRBV5-1	TRBD2	NA	TGCGCCAGCAATACGGGACTAGCGGCAGATACGCAGTATTTT	CASNTGLAADTQYF
TRBJ2-1	TRBV11-2	NA	NA	TGTGCCAGCAGCCGCGGACTAACCAATGAGCAGTTCTTC	CASSRGLTNEQFF
TRBJ2-3	TRBV6-5	TRBD2	once	TGTGCCAGCAGTTATAGCGGGAATAGAAAGGATACGCAGTATTTT	CASSYSGNRKDTQYF
TRBJ2-5	TRBV5-1	NA	once	TGCGCCACCACACTGGAGGGGTTGGGCGAGACCCAGTACTTC	CATTLEGLGETQYF
TRBJ1-2	TRBV5-4	NA	NA	TGTGCCAGCAGCCCTGGGCACAGGTCCTATGGCTACACCTTC	CASSPGHRSYGYTF
TRBJ2-3	TRBV6-5	TRBD1	NA	TGTGCCAGCAGTTACATAGGGGACAGGGAATCAGATACGCAGTATTTT	CASSYIGDRESDTQYF
TRBJ1-2	TRBV27	TRBD1	once	TGTGCCAGCAGTAAATACCGGGACAGCTTAACCTATGGCTACACCTTC	CASSKYRDSLTYGYTF
TRBJ1-2	TRBV4-2	TRBD1	NA	TGTGCCAGCAGCCAAGGTGCCGGGACAGACTATGGCTACACCTTC	CASSQGAGTDYGYTF
TRBJ1-1	TRBV7-9	NA	NA	TGTGCCAGCAGCTTAGAGGTGGCGGGAACTGAAGCTTTCTTT	CASSLEVAGTEAFF
TRBJ2-1	TRBV11-2	NA	NA	TGTGCCAGCAGCTTCCGGTCCAATGAGCAGTTCTTC	CASSFRSNEQFF
TRBJ2-7	TRBV14	NA	NA	TGTGCCAGCAGCGGAATAGACAGGTTCTACGAGCAGTACTTC	CASSGIDRFYEQYF
TRBJ2-5	TRBV7-3	TRBD1	NA	TGTGCCAGCAGCCCCGGGACAGGGTTTCAAGAGACCCAGTACTTC	CASSPGTGFQETQYF
TRBJ2-1	TRBV18	TRBD2	NA	TGTGCCAGCTCATCGGGACTAGCGGGAGCGGAGCAGTTCTTC	CASSSGLAGAEQFF
TRBJ2-3	TRBV28	TRBD1	NA	TGTGCCAGCAGTTCCATGACAGGGGGCGCGACTAGTACGCAGTATTTT	CASSSMTGGATSTQYF
TRBJ1-2	TRBV2	NA	NA	TGTGCCAGCATGGGAGAGGGTAATGGCTACACCTTC	CASMGEGNGYTF
TRBJ2-5	TRBV5-4	TRBD2	NA	TGTGCCAGCAGCTCCCACGGACTAGCGGGACAAGAGACCCAGTACTTC	CASSSHGLAGQETQYF
TRBJ2-1	TRBV24-1	NA	NA	TGTGCCACCAGTGATTTCGGACCAAGCGGCTACAATGAGCAGTTCTTC	CATSDFGPSGYNEQFF
TRBJ1-4	TRBV24-1	NA	few	TGTGCCACCAGTGAAAACAGGGATGGGGAAAAACTGTTTTTT	CATSENRDGEKLFF
TRBJ1-4	TRBV5-1	NA	NA	TGCGCCAGCAGTCAGGGTTTGGTTGCAACTAATGAAAAACTGTTTTTT	CASSQGLVATNEKLFF
TRBJ1-1	TRBV10-3	NA	NA	TGTGCCATCAGTGCGACGGGAGCTAACCCTGAAGCTTTCTTT	CAISATGANPEAFF
TRBJ2-7	TRBV28	NA	NA	TGTGCCAGCAGTGGGCCTGAAAGCTCCTACGAGCAGTACTTC	CASSGPESSYEQYF
TRBJ2-5	TRBV5-1	TRBD2	NA	TGCGCCAGCAGCTCGCGGACTAGCGGGAGCGAGACCCAGTACTTC	CASSSRTSGSETQYF
TRBJ2-1	TRBV7-8	NA	NA	TGTGCCAGCAGGCTGACTTACAATGAGCAGTTCTTC	CASRLTYNEQFF
TRBJ2-2	TRBV2	TRBD1	NA	TGTGCCAGCAGGCCCGACAGGGGAAGAACCGGGGAGCTGTTTTTT	CASRPDRGRTGELFF
TRBJ2-7	TRBV6-6	TRBD2	NA	TGTGCCAGCAGTTACTCGGAGACTAGCGGGAGTACGGAGCAGTACTTC	CASSYSETSGSTEQYF
TRBJ1-2	TRBV11-2	TRBD1	NA	TGTGCCAGCAGCTCCGCGGGACAGGGGCCCTATGGCTACACCTTC	CASSSAGQGPYGYTF
TRBJ2-3	TRBV4-1	NA	NA	TGCGCCAGCAGCCAAGGAGATACGACAAGTACAGATACGCAGTATTTT	CASSQGDTTSTDTQYF
TRBJ2-2	TRBV5-4	NA	NA	TGTGCCAGCAGCTTGGCCCGTGGAGGGCGGAACACCGGGGAGCTGTTTTTT	CASSLARGGRNTGELFF
TRBJ2-7	TRBV29-1	NA	NA	TGCAGCGTTGGAGGGGGAGTGTACGAGCAGTACTTC	CSVGGGVYEQYF
TRBJ1-6	TRBV6-2/TRBV6-3	NA	NA	TGTGCCAGCAGCCCTCTATGGAGCTCCTATAATTCACCCCTCCACTTT	CASSPLWSSYNSPLHF
TRBJ1-2	TRBV10-3	TRBD1	NA	TGTGCCATCGGGGGACAGGGGATGTATGGCTACACCTTC	CAIGGQGMYGYTF
TRBJ2-5	TRBV27	NA	NA	TGTGCCAGCAGTTCGGGGGGCAGGAAGACCCAGTACTTC	CASSSGGRKTQYF
TRBJ1-2	TRBV18	NA	once	TGTGCCAGCTCACCACTCGGGGGTACTAACTATGGCTACACCTTC	CASSPLGGTNYGYTF
TRBJ2-1	TRBV25-1	TRBD2	NA	TGTGCCAGCAGTGACCACGGGGGGGGAACCTACAATGAGCAGTTCTTC	CASSDHGGGTYNEQFF